The 6 T cell receptor beta chains below all came from one sample that was sequenced in a study of T cells in Graves' hyperthyroidism and ophthalmopathy. TCR beta CDR3 regions were amplified from RNA. TCR CDR3 underwent first-round RT-PCR with the HTBI primer set. TCRdb re-called the multiplex PCR reads with MiXCR, one entry per CDR3 protein. The profile shows around 340,000 distinct CDR3 sequences, roughly 15% of them singletons. Sequenced: blood. The origin of the receptors is a woman in her 30s with Graves' hyperthyroidism that later progressed to Graves' ophthalmopathy.

This clonotype was seen many times. The chain carries TRBV5-1 and TRBJ2-5; 7 nucleotides match TRBD1. Germline-derived CDR1 and CDR2 are SGHRS and YFSETQ. V shed 2 bases, J shed 5 bases, and the junction held 12 bases outside the gene matches. The CDR3 runs to 16 residues. The DNA for the CDR3 is TGCGCCAGCAGCTTCTCCACTTTAAACAGGGGCGAGACCCAGTACTTC. Protein product: CASSFSTLNRGETQYF. Full variable domain (remainder filled in from reference TRBV5-1 and TRBJ2-5): KAGVTQTPRYLIKTRGQQVTLSCSPISGHRSVSWYQQTPGQGLQFLFEYFSETQRNKGNFPGRFSGRQFSNSRSEMNVSTLELGDSALYLCASSFSTLNRGETQYFGPGTRLLVL.

The chain carries TRBV28 and TRBJ1-6, with D possibly matching TRBD1 (5 bases). V was cut by 3 bases and J by 4 bases, with 13 bases left in between. CDR3 size: 16 residues. The germline CDR1 and CDR2 sequences are MDHEN and SYDVKM. For the CDR3, the DNA is TGTGCCAGCAGTTTTTTAGGGGCCCAATATAATTCACCCCTCCACTTT. This gives the protein CASSFLGAQYNSPLHF.

In this sample, this clonotype turned up a few times. The rearrangement joins TRBV11-1 to TRBJ2-7, with TRBD2 matching 8 bases. Germline CDR1 SGHAT, CDR2 FQDESV (reference sequence). Trimming took 7 bases from V and 2 from J; bases not matched to a gene: 7. The CDR3 length is 14 residues. CDR3 DNA: TGTGCCAGCAACTCTGGCGGGAGGCCCTACGAGCAGTACTTC. Amino acid sequence: CASNSGGRPYEQYF. Drawing the rest from reference TRBV11-1 and TRBJ2-7, the complete variable domain is EAEVAQSPRYKITEKSQAVAFWCDPISGHATLYWYRQILGQGPELLVQFQDESVVDDSQLPKDRFSAERLKGVDSTLKIQPAELGDSAMYLCASNSGGRPYEQYFGPGTRLTVT.

This clonotype was seen ten or more times. The rearrangement uses TRBV6-1 and TRBJ2-5, with a possible D match to TRBD1 (6 bases). From germline, CDR1 is MNHNS and CDR2 SASEGT. V lost 3 bases and J lost 9, with 20 bases in between. The CDR3 is made up of 15 amino acids. The CDR3 nucleotides read TGTGCCAGCAGTGATGGATGGGCGGCCCCAGGGGCCCAGTACTTC. Residues: CASSDGWAAPGAQYF.

This clonotype was counted between two and nine times. This chain links TRBV4-1 with TRBJ1-4, with D hard to call. CDR1 and CDR2 from the germline V gene are MGHRA and YSYEKL. Trimming left V 1 base short and J 0 bases short, with 6 bases between. The CDR3 consists of 15 residues. The CDR3 nucleotides are TGCGCCAGCAGCCAAGGAGTGGCAACTAATGAAAAACTGTTTTTT. The encoded protein is CASSQGVATNEKLFF.

This clonotype was observed many times. V and J are TRBV11-2 and TRBJ1-1, with D perhaps TRBD1 (6 bases). CDR3 length equals 19 residues. V was pared by 0 bases and J by 1 base, with 21 bases between. CDR1 SGHAT and CDR2 FQNNGV come from the germline V gene. The CDR3 sequence is CASSLDRWNKDSTNTEAFF. CDR3 bases: TGTGCCAGCAGCTTAGATCGGTGGAACAAGGACAGTACGAACACTGAAGCTTTCTTT.